This T cell receptor (beta chain) was profiled in a study of CD8 T cells in ankylosing spondylitis. Deletions cut 2 bases from V and 1 base from J, with 5 bases between. Looked up from germline, CDR1 is GTSNPN and CDR2 is SVGIG (reference sequence). CDR3 length: 12 residues. For TCR beta, libraries came from quantitative 5'-RACE with molecular barcodes. Using its own MiXCR run on the 5' RACE reads, TCRdb lists one record per CDR3 protein. The sample holds under 850,000 distinct CDR3 sequences, roughly 20% seen once. The study, taken as a whole, reports: As reported, disease-linked clones showed significant enrichment in matched ankylosing spondylitis synovial fluid. Reactive arthritis synovial fluid and blood were previously reported to contain some motif variants. One TCR beta motif, made up of several highly homologous variants, appeared characteristic of ankylosing spondylitis blood.

About this clonotype itself: What it binds is unknown.

The specimen sequenced was blood, either unsorted or a sorted T cell fraction (not recorded which). The sequence was collected from a male donor with ankylosing spondylitis. The chain uses TRBV30 and TRBJ1-1; D unclear. The CDR3 here is CAWSMGNTEAFF. Written as DNA, the CDR3 is TGTGCCTGGAGTATGGGGAACACTGAAGCTTTCTTT. Filled out from reference TRBV30 and TRBJ1-1, the complete variable domain reads SQTIHQWPATLVQPVGSPLSLECTVEGTSNPNLYWYRQAAGRGLQLLFYSVGIGQISSEVPQNLSASRPQDRQFILSSKKLLLSDSGFYLCAWSMGNTEAFFGQGTRLTVV.